This T cell receptor (beta chain) was captured in a study of T cells after yellow fever vaccination. The CDR3 totals 15 residues. Unmatched junction bases numbered 6, after V lost 2 bases and J lost 4 bases. CDR1 is DFQATT, CDR2 SNEGSKA, per germline (reference sequence). One entry per CDR3 protein results from TCRdb running MiXCR on the 5' RACE reads. The sample consists of 300,000 to 350,000 distinct CDR3 sequences, approximately 4% of them appearing once. The chain is built from TRBV20-1 and TRBJ2-5, with 11 bases aligning to TRBD2. This TCR came from a man younger than 35 who received the YFV17D yellow fever vaccine. The sequences come from PBMCs, collected 5 days after the yellow fever booster vaccination. CDR3 nucleotides: TGCAGTGCTAGAACTAGCGGGGGAAACTCAGAGACCCAGTACTTC. Protein: CSARTSGGNSETQYF.